What follows are 29 T cell receptor beta chains derived from one specimen sequenced in a study of sequential checkpoint blockade in melanoma. Stated treatment: randomized to nivolumab then ipilimumab (arm A) or the reverse (arm B). Profiled with immunoSEQ multiplex PCR; TCRdb holds only in-frame clones, not every one. The sample includes over 25,000 clones, less than 85% seen only once; the top ten take about 20%. Here the sequenced sample was CD8+ T cells sorted from blood (inferred from file names), taken from a patient given nivolumab and ipilimumab in sequence. These receptors originate from a human donor with melanoma.

The chain links TRBV7-2 to TRBJ2-7; the D gene is possibly TRBD1 (5 bases). CDR1 is SGHTA and CDR2 is FQGNSA in the germline V gene. The CDR3 has 16 amino acids. Trimming took 3 bases from V and 0 from J, leaving 15 bases between them. This CDR3 reads CASSLTDPLFSYEQYF. For the CDR3, the DNA is TGTGCCAGCAGCTTGACAGACCCCTTATTCTCCTACGAGCAGTACTTC.

The V call is TRBV28, the J call TRBJ2-7, with D perhaps matching TRBD1 (6 bases). The CDR3 is 15 residues long. Germline CDR1 is MDHEN and CDR2 is SYDVKM. V lost 2 bases, J lost 2 bases, and 13 bases lay in between. CDR3 DNA: TGTGCCAGCAGTTTACTCTCTACAGGGCCCTACGAGCAGTACTTC. It is translated as CASSLLSTGPYEQYF. The complete variable domain, with remaining parts taken from reference TRBV28 and TRBJ2-7, reads DVKVTQSSRYLVKRTGEKVFLECVQDMDHENMFWYRQDPGLGLRLIYFSYDVKMKEKGDIPEGYSVSREKKERFSLILESASTNQTSMYLCASSLLSTGPYEQYFGPGTRLTVT.

This clone was seen a handful of times. This chain joins TRBV7-9 and TRBJ1-4; D unclear. The CDR3 has 12 amino acids. The germline V gene has CDR1 SEHNR and CDR2 FQNEAQ (reference sequence). Trimming stripped 1 base from V and 8 bases from J, with 5 bases between. The chain's CDR3 is CASSLGGEKLFF. The CDR3 DNA sequence: TGTGCCAGCAGCTTAGGAGGCGAAAAACTGTTTTTT.

The J gene is TRBJ2-7, the V gene TRBV28; 7 bases agree with TRBD2. Germline assignment: CDR1 MDHEN and CDR2 SYDVKM. Germline trimming cut 2 bases from V and 4 bases from J; bases unmatched to any gene: 5. This CDR3 has 14 amino acids. In DNA, the CDR3 is TGTGCCAGCAGTTTAATTGGGGGGGGTTACGAGCAGTACTTC. Amino acid sequence: CASSLIGGGYEQYF.

The chain combines TRBV12-5 with TRBJ1-2; 9 bases map to TRBD1. Trimming took 6 bases from V and 4 from J; bases not matched to a gene: 6. Germline V gene sequence: CDR1 LGHNT, CDR2 FRNRAP. The CDR3 has 14 residues. The CDR3 is CASGKQGAFYGYTF. For the CDR3, the DNA is TGTGCTAGTGGAAAACAGGGGGCTTTCTATGGCTACACCTTC.

The chain recombines TRBV19 with TRBJ1-1; 7 nucleotides line up with TRBD1. The junction had 12 bases not matched to a gene; V was cut back by 10 bases and J by 7 bases. The CDR3 runs to 13 residues. The germline gives CDR1 LNHDA, CDR2 SQIVND (reference sequence). The CDR3 region is CATSEFWTGEAFF. The CDR3 DNA sequence: TGTGCCACCAGTGAGTTTTGGACAGGTGAAGCTTTCTTT.

The V gene is TRBV4-2, the J gene TRBJ2-3; 9 bases match TRBD1. This CDR3 comprises 14 residues. V trimming: 3 bases; J trimming: 6 bases; junction bases outside the gene matches: 4. Germline CDR1 and CDR2: LGHNA and YNFKEQ. The CDR3 here is CASSHSGQGDTQYF. The CDR3 DNA sequence: TGTGCCAGCAGCCACTCGGGACAGGGTGATACGCAGTATTTT.

The chain links TRBV6-5 to TRBJ2-7; maybe TRBD2 (6 bases). This CDR3 is built from 13 residues. CDR1 is MNHEY and CDR2 is SVGAGI in the germline V gene. The V end lost 4 bases, the J end lost 5 bases, and 12 bases lay between the germline ends. CDR3 region: CASSSAPGDEQYF. The CDR3 bases are TGTGCCAGCAGTTCCGCGCCGGGGGACGAGCAGTACTTC.

V and J are TRBV5-8 and TRBJ1-2; 12 bases fit TRBD1. From germline, CDR1 is SGHTS and CDR2 YDEGEE. The CDR3 runs to 15 residues. J lost 7 bases, V lost 5 bases, and 9 bases had no gene match. The CDR3 nucleotides read TGTGCCAGCAGTTCTGCCGGGACAGGGGGCGTTGGCTACACCTTC. Its translation: CASSSAGTGGVGYTF.

This sequence joins TRBV27 and TRBJ1-5; D is possibly TRBD1 (5 bases). V lost 6 bases and J 1 base, leaving 10 bases between the germline ends. This CDR3 comprises 14 residues. Germline lookup yields CDR1 MNHEY and CDR2 SMNVEV (reference sequence). The CDR3 nucleotides read TGTGCCAGCAGCAATAGACAGAGCAATCAGCCCCAGCATTTT. This translates into CASSNRQSNQPQHF.

The V call is TRBV9, the J call TRBJ2-7; 7 bases align to TRBD1. Germline trimming cut 4 bases from V and 4 bases from J; bases unmatched to any gene: 5. Germline loops: CDR1 SGDLS, CDR2 YYNGEE. The CDR3 is 13 residues long. The DNA for the CDR3 is TGTGCCAGCAGCCCCCGGGACAGTTACGAGCAGTACTTC. This gives the protein CASSPRDSYEQYF.

The rearrangement joins TRBV4-3 to TRBJ1-2; D might be TRBD1 (5 bases). The germline V gene encodes CDR1 LGHNA and CDR2 YSLEER. The CDR3 length is 15 residues. V lost 0 bases and J lost 5, with 13 bases in between. The CDR3 bases are TGCGCCAGCAGCCAAGATAGGGCCCCAGGGTATGGCTACACCTTC. This gives the protein CASSQDRAPGYGYTF.

Written as DNA, the CDR3 is TGTGCCAGCAGCGTAGTTTCCCACGAGCAGTACTTC. Translated: CASSVVSHEQYF. The chain couples TRBV5-4 to TRBJ2-7; the D is unclear. Germline CDR1 SGHNT, CDR2 YYREEE (reference sequence). The V end was cut by 4 bases, the J end by 5 bases, with 10 bases between. CDR3 length: 12 amino acids.

V is TRBV6-7 and J is TRBJ2-7; D gene ambiguous. TRBV6-7 is flagged as an ORF with uncertain function. The CDR3 runs 12 residues. V was clipped by 10 bases and J by 2 bases, with 12 bases between them. Written as DNA, the CDR3 is TGTGCCAACTCGAAAGCCCCCTACGAGCAGTACTTC. This sequence encodes CANSKAPYEQYF.

The chain is built from TRBV7-9 and TRBJ1-2; 8 bases are shared with TRBD1. The trim removed 3 bases at V and 3 bases at J, leaving 12 bases unmatched. The CDR3 contains 17 residues. Germline CDR1 SEHNR, CDR2 FQNEAQ (reference sequence). The DNA of the CDR3 is TGTGCCAGCAGCTTTACAGGGGGATCGGTTTCAGACTATGGCTACACCTTC. Amino acid sequence: CASSFTGGSVSDYGYTF.

In this sample, this clone turned up once. The gene calls are TRBV4-1 and TRBJ2-7; weak D call: TRBD2 (6 bases). Trimming left V 3 bases short and J 1 base short, with 16 bases between. Germline V gene lookup returns CDR1 MGHRA and CDR2 YSYEKL. CDR3 length: 16 amino acids. CDR3 sequence reads: CASSHGPREVSYEQYF. The DNA for the CDR3 is TGCGCCAGCAGCCACGGTCCCAGGGAGGTGTCCTACGAGCAGTACTTC.

The CDR3 protein is CAISAGGMAWYEQYF. Written as DNA, the CDR3 is TGTGCCATCAGTGCGGGCGGGATGGCATGGTACGAGCAGTACTTC. V and J are TRBV10-3 and TRBJ2-7; D is possibly TRBD2 (6 bases). V lost 4 bases, J lost 4 bases, and 17 bases lay in between. This CDR3 has 15 amino acids. CDR1 is ENHRY and CDR2 is SYGVKD in the germline V gene.

The chain carries TRBV7-9 and TRBJ2-3; TRBD2 is a possible D gene (7 bases). Germline-derived CDR1 and CDR2 are SEHNR and FQNEAQ (reference sequence). V shed 2 bases and J shed 4 bases, with 10 bases lying between them. This CDR3 spans 14 amino acids. The CDR3 region has the DNA TGTGCCAGCAGCTTAACGGGGGGCGCAGATACGCAGTATTTT. Its protein is CASSLTGGADTQYF.

The chain has TRBV19 and TRBJ2-4; TRBD1 is a possible D gene (6 bases). The length of the CDR3 is 14 residues. V was clipped by 5 bases and J by 10 bases, with 18 bases between them. Germline V gene lookup returns CDR1 LNHDA and CDR2 SQIVND (reference sequence). The CDR3 sequence is CASSPGVAGLIQYF. The CDR3, as DNA: TGTGCCAGTAGTCCAGGGGTGGCCGGTCTAATTCAGTACTTC.

In this sample, this clone turned up once. The chain employs TRBV28 and TRBJ2-7; TRBD2 matches 9 bases. The junction had 4 bases not matched to a gene; V was cut back by 7 bases and J by 6 bases. This CDR3 comprises 12 residues. CDR1 is MDHEN and CDR2 is SYDVKM in the germline V gene. The chain's CDR3 is CASTTRGGEQYF. CDR3 DNA: TGTGCCAGCACCACGCGGGGGGGCGAGCAGTACTTC.

This clone was counted a few times. This sequence joins TRBV9 and TRBJ2-2; possible D gene TRBD2, 6 bases. CDR3 length: 14 amino acids. Between the trimmed V and J ends, which lost 2 bases and 7 bases, there was a span of 12 bases. CDR1 SGDLS and CDR2 YYNGEE come from the germline V gene. The CDR3 region is CASSVRGGNGELFF. In DNA form, the CDR3 reads TGTGCCAGCAGCGTGAGGGGAGGCAACGGGGAGCTGTTTTTT.

The sample holds a few counts of this clone. CDR3 in amino acids: CASSFYRDLINTGELFF. CDR3 sequence (DNA): TGTGCCAGCAGTTTCTACAGAGACCTAATAAACACCGGGGAGCTGTTTTTT. This chain uses TRBV27 with TRBJ2-2; D gene uncertain. Germline-derived CDR1 and CDR2 are MNHEY and SMNVEV (reference sequence). This CDR3 contains 17 residues. Trimming stripped 3 bases from V and 2 bases from J, with 16 bases between.

J is TRBJ1-1 and V is TRBV27; D gene ambiguous. The V gene lost 0 bases and the J gene lost 1 base, with 6 bases spanning the gap. Germline assignment: CDR1 MNHEY and CDR2 SMNVEV (reference sequence). This CDR3 is 14 amino acids long. The CDR3 DNA reads as TGTGCCAGCAGTTTATCCAGAGGGAACACTGAAGCTTTCTTT. It encodes CASSLSRGNTEAFF.

This chain joins TRBV10-2 and TRBJ1-2; D ambiguous. The V gene lost 5 bases and the J gene lost 4 bases, with 11 bases spanning the gap. The CDR3 length is 13 residues. Germline V gives CDR1 WSHSY, CDR2 SAAADI. CDR3 DNA sequence: TGCGCCAGCAGTAACAGCCCTTTCTATGGCTACACCTTC. Encoded protein: CASSNSPFYGYTF.

The V call is TRBV4-1, the J call TRBJ2-1, with 8 bases that match TRBD1. V gave up 0 bases and J gave up 9 bases; unmatched junction bases: 7. The length of the CDR3 is 15 residues. Per germline, CDR1 MGHRA and CDR2 YSYEKL. The CDR3 region is CASSQDRTGKGEQFF. The CDR3 coding sequence is TGCGCCAGCAGCCAAGATCGGACAGGGAAAGGTGAGCAGTTCTTC.

The chain is built from TRBV7-2 and TRBJ1-4, with TRBD1 identical over 11 bases. This CDR3 comprises 18 residues. Per germline, CDR1 SGHTA and CDR2 FQGNSA. The trim removed 5 bases at V and 7 bases at J, leaving 15 bases unmatched. CDR3 DNA: TGTGCCAGCAGCCCCCTAAGGGACAGGGGGGGTTTTGGTGAAAAACTGTTTTTT. It codes for CASSPLRDRGGFGEKLFF. Full variable domain (outside the CDR3, taken from reference TRBV7-2 and TRBJ1-4): GAGVSQSPSNKVTEKGKDVELRCDPISGHTALYWYRQSLGQGLEFLIYFQGNSAPDKSGLPSDRFSAERTGGSVSTLTIQRTQQEDSAVYLCASSPLRDRGGFGEKLFFGSGTQLSVL.

The chain employs TRBV5-6 and TRBJ1-2; 9 bases are a match to TRBD1. The CDR3 runs 18 residues. The V gene's germline CDR1 is SGHDT and CDR2 YYEEEE. J was trimmed by 4 bases and V by 0 bases; bases with no gene match: 13. The CDR3 sequence: CASSLDIGQGLWAYGYTF. DNA of the CDR3: TGTGCCAGCAGCTTGGACATAGGACAGGGGCTTTGGGCCTATGGCTACACCTTC. Looking up the rest from reference TRBV5-6 and TRBJ1-2 gives the full variable domain: DAGVTQSPTHLIKTRGQQVTLRCSPKSGHDTVSWYQQALGQGPQFIFQYYEEEERQRGNFPDRFSGHQFPNYSSELNVNALLLGDSALYLCASSLDIGQGLWAYGYTFGSGTRLTVV.

CDR3 protein: CASSLNQGGVYGYTF. CDR3 bases: TGCGCCAGCAGCTTAAATCAAGGGGGAGTCTATGGCTACACCTTC. The rearrangement uses TRBV5-1 and TRBJ1-2; tentatively, D is TRBD1 (6 bases). The CDR3 runs to 15 residues. Germline CDR1 is SGHRS and CDR2 is YFSETQ. V dropped 2 bases and J dropped 4 bases, with 15 bases sitting between them.

The chain combines TRBV28 with TRBJ2-5, with D perhaps TRBD1 (6 bases). Per germline, CDR1 MDHEN and CDR2 SYDVKM. V lost 5 bases and J 2 bases, leaving 15 bases between the germline ends. CDR3 size: 15 residues. In DNA, the CDR3 is TGTGCCAGCAGTCCAATCCGGGACATACAAGAGACCCAGTACTTC. Amino acids: CASSPIRDIQETQYF.